The 15 T cell receptor beta chains below were found in one sample sequenced in a study of T cell repertoires in cytomegalovirus infection. Which antigens these TCRs recognize remains unknown. TCRdb recomputed calls from the reads with MiXCR, one row per CDR3 protein. The sample lists 900,000 to 950,000 distinct CDR3 sequences; approximately 31% were seen once. Sequenced material: cultured CD8+ T cells from PBMCs, taken from culture after CMV antigen stimulation. The receptor set was obtained from a human donor in good health (CMV status not recorded). Some clones in this sample may be carry-over from other donors' samples.

The rearrangement links TRBV7-6 to TRBJ2-3; maybe TRBD2 (6 bases). V was pared by 1 base and J by 4 bases, with 18 bases between. The CDR3 loop spans 17 amino acids. Germline-derived CDR1 and CDR2 are SGHVS and FNYEAQ. CDR3 nucleotides: TGTGCCAGCAGCTTAGAACCGTCAGCGGGCGGGTCAGATACGCAGTATTTT. This codes for CASSLEPSAGGSDTQYF.

The chain employs TRBV4-1 and TRBJ2-5; TRBD1 matches at 7 bases. Germline CDR1 MGHRA, CDR2 YSYEKL. The CDR3 length is 12 residues. With V trimmed by 1 base and J by 10 bases, 3 bases remained unmatched. DNA for the CDR3: TGCGCCAGCAGCCAAGTACCAGGGGGCCAGTACTTC. Translating gives CASSQVPGGQYF.

This clonotype was counted between two and nine times. This chain links TRBV6-1 with TRBJ2-1; 11 bases line up with TRBD2. The CDR3 spans 15 residues. The V gene end was trimmed by 6 bases and the J gene end by 7 bases; junction bases not matched to a gene: 8. CDR1 MNHNS and CDR2 SASEGT come from the germline V gene. The CDR3 nucleotides are TGTGCCAGCAGAGCCGGGACTAGCGGTATTAATGAGCAGTTCTTC. Its translation: CASRAGTSGINEQFF.

This clonotype turned up a few times. This rearrangement joins TRBV11-3 to TRBJ2-1, with 7 bases matching TRBD2. V gave up 4 bases and J gave up 7 bases; unmatched junction bases: 4. The CDR3 is 13 residues long. Germline CDR1 SGHNT, CDR2 YENEEA. This CDR3 is CASSSWGGNEQFF. DNA of the CDR3: TGTGCCAGCAGCTCCTGGGGGGGTAATGAGCAGTTCTTC.

This clonotype was detected only a few times. In DNA form, the CDR3 reads TGTGCCAGCAGCGTAGCAGGGGCGCCTGGCGAGACCCAGTACTTC. It yields the protein CASSVAGAPGETQYF. The chain joins TRBV9 to TRBJ2-5; weak D call: TRBD1 (6 bases). The CDR3 sequence is 15 residues long. CDR1 and CDR2 (germline): SGDLS, YYNGEE. V shed 0 bases and J shed 5 bases, with 14 bases lying between them.

This clonotype showed up just a few times. The chain employs TRBV7-6 and TRBJ1-2; D call uncertain. CDR3 length: 15 amino acids. The V gene lost 0 bases and the J gene lost 7 bases, with 15 bases spanning the gap. Germline V gene data show CDR1 as SGHVS and CDR2 as FNYEAQ. The CDR3 DNA reads as TGTGCCAGCAGCTTAGCGGGAGAGGGAGAGGCTGGCTACACCTTC. This gives the protein CASSLAGEGEAGYTF.

This clonotype was found once. The chain employs TRBV6-6 and TRBJ2-7; D gene uncertain. V was trimmed by 5 bases and J by 6 bases, leaving 11 bases between them. Germline V CDR1 and CDR2: MNHNY, SVGAGI (reference sequence). The CDR3 sequence is 12 residues long. The CDR3 DNA sequence: TGTGCCAGCAGTAAAGACCCCTCCGAGCAGTACTTC. Residues: CASSKDPSEQYF.

This clonotype was counted at least ten times. V is TRBV6-1 and J is TRBJ2-5, with 8 bases matching TRBD1. Germline trimming cut 2 bases from V and 2 bases from J; bases unmatched to any gene: 4. The V gene's germline CDR1 is MNHNS and CDR2 SASEGT. CDR3 length: 15 residues. The DNA for the CDR3 is TGTGCCAGCAGTGAATGGGACAGGCATCAAGAGACCCAGTACTTC. It is translated as CASSEWDRHQETQYF.

This rearrangement joins TRBV12-3 or TRBV12-4 to TRBJ2-7; D ambiguous. V gave up 3 bases and J gave up 0 bases, with 9 bases separating them. There are 14 residues in the CDR3. CDR3 in DNA: TGTGCCAGCAGTTTCCCGACCGTCTCCTACGAGCAGTACTTC. Translation: CASSFPTVSYEQYF.

The rearrangement joins TRBV5-1 to TRBJ2-3, with TRBD2 matching 8 bases. This CDR3 comprises 17 residues. The V gene end was trimmed by 0 bases and the J gene end by 4 bases; junction bases not matched to a gene: 10. Germline values: CDR1 SGHRS, CDR2 YFSETQ. CDR3 in amino acids: CASSLGKTSEAADTQYF. CDR3 coding DNA: TGCGCCAGCAGCTTGGGGAAGACTAGCGAGGCAGCAGATACGCAGTATTTT.

V is TRBV28 and J is TRBJ1-2; D is ambiguous. The germline V gene encodes CDR1 MDHEN and CDR2 SYDVKM. The CDR3 has 14 residues. Trimming left V 3 bases short and J 8 bases short, with 16 bases between. CDR3 in amino acids: CASSLQTVLEGYTF. In nucleotides, the CDR3 is TGTGCCAGCAGTTTGCAGACGGTGTTAGAGGGCTACACCTTC.

At least ten counts were recorded for this clonotype. The CDR3 protein is CASSLARGGTGNEQFF. The CDR3 region has the DNA TGTGCCAGCAGCTTAGCGCGGGGCGGAACGGGGAATGAGCAGTTCTTC. J is TRBJ2-1 and V is TRBV7-6; TRBD2 is a possible D gene (6 bases). The V and J ends lost 0 bases and 7 bases respectively, with 16 bases between them. This CDR3 contains 16 residues. CDR1 and CDR2 from the germline V gene are SGHVS and FNYEAQ.

This clonotype has just a few counts. V usage is TRBV13 and J usage is TRBJ2-5; 9 bases are shared with TRBD1. The CDR3 totals 17 residues. V dropped 2 bases and J dropped 4; count of bases not matched to a gene: 11. Germline CDR1 reads PRHDT; CDR2 reads FYEKMQ (reference sequence). CDR3: CASSLFVTGGAGETQYF. CDR3 coding DNA: TGTGCCAGCAGCTTATTCGTCACAGGGGGCGCGGGAGAGACCCAGTACTTC.

A note on this clonotype: The junction departs from germline at one end; a sequencing error may be responsible. The DNA of the CDR3 is TGTGCCAGCACACCGTCCGGTGAGCAGTCCTTC. As protein: CASTPSGEQSF. The chain recombines TRBV7-6 with TRBJ2-1; no clear D. The germline V gene has CDR1 SGHVS and CDR2 FNYEAQ. The CDR3 covers 11 residues.

This clonotype was counted between two and nine times. The chain recombines TRBV27 with TRBJ1-1; D unclear. The CDR3 loop spans 13 amino acids. Germline V gene lookup returns CDR1 MNHEY and CDR2 SMNVEV (reference sequence). Trimming pared 2 bases from V and 10 bases from J, leaving 14 bases between. The CDR3 sequence is CASSLNEGESAFF. In nucleotides, the CDR3 is TGTGCCAGCAGTTTAAATGAGGGAGAGTCAGCTTTCTTT.